One sample yielded the 23 T cell receptor beta chains listed below, sequenced in a study of T cells in Graves' hyperthyroidism and ophthalmopathy. RNA transcripts were the template for amplifying TCR beta CDR3 regions. With the HTBI primer set, the TCR CDR3 went through a first round of RT-PCR. Each CDR3 protein gets one entry after TCRdb re-called the multiplex PCR reads with MiXCR. The data contain roughly 200,000 distinct CDR3 sequences, around 18% of them singletons. Sequenced input: blood. The receptors stem from a man aged 40-55 years with Graves' hyperthyroidism.

This clonotype was seen repeatedly, ten times or more. This chain links TRBV3-1 with TRBJ2-5; 7 positions agree with TRBD1. The CDR3 runs to 15 residues. With V trimmed by 4 bases and J by 2 bases, 7 bases remained unmatched. CDR1 LGHDT and CDR2 YNNKEL come from the germline V gene (reference sequence). CDR3 DNA: TGTGCCAGCAGCCCGAGAGACAGGGAACAAGAGACCCAGTACTTC. Translated: CASSPRDREQETQYF.

This clonotype was counted ten times or more. The chain has TRBV27 and TRBJ1-5; D not certain. Trimming stripped 5 bases from V and 4 bases from J, with 9 bases between. The CDR3 has 13 amino acids. Germline values: CDR1 MNHEY, CDR2 SMNVEV (reference sequence). This CDR3 is CASSGVPNQPQHF. In DNA form, the CDR3 reads TGTGCCAGCAGTGGGGTGCCTAATCAGCCCCAGCATTTT.

This clonotype occurred many times. The chain has TRBV24-1 and TRBJ2-1; D gene unclear. CDR3 size: 16 residues. In germline, CDR1 is KGHDR, CDR2 SFDVKD. Trimming removed 5 bases from V and 0 bases from J, with 13 bases in between. This CDR3 is CATSATTGSSYNEQFF. In nucleotides, the CDR3 is TGTGCCACCAGTGCCACGACTGGTAGCTCCTACAATGAGCAGTTCTTC.

This clonotype was recorded many times. The genes are TRBV15 and TRBJ2-2; D gene unclear. V lost 8 bases to trimming and J lost 0 bases, with 10 bases between them. This CDR3 is built from 14 residues. Germline V gene lookup returns CDR1 LNHNV and CDR2 YYDKDF (reference sequence). The CDR3 bases are TGTGCCACCTCGGATCAGGCGAACACCGGGGAGCTGTTTTTT. Translation: CATSDQANTGELFF.

This clonotype was detected ten times or more. The chain has TRBV5-5 and TRBJ1-4, with 9 bases matching TRBD1. V shed 1 base and J 7 bases; nucleotides not matched to a gene: 5. This CDR3 spans 15 amino acids. Germline CDR1 SGHKS, CDR2 YYEKEE (reference sequence). CDR3 sequence: CASSLQGQGGEKLFF. For the CDR3, the DNA is TGTGCCAGCAGCTTGCAGGGACAGGGTGGTGAAAAACTGTTTTTT.

This clonotype has a count of ten or more. This chain uses TRBV9 with TRBJ2-7; TRBD1 matches 8 bases. The CDR3 is 15 amino acids. The ends lost 2 bases at V and 6 bases at J; junction bases unmatched: 10. CDR1 is SGDLS and CDR2 is YYNGEE in the germline V gene. The DNA for the CDR3 is TGTGCCAGCAGCGTTGCGGACAGGGTTGATTCCGAGCAGTACTTC. Translated: CASSVADRVDSEQYF.

The table lists this clonotype with many counts. This sequence joins TRBV6-2 or TRBV6-3 and TRBJ2-1; D uncertain. This CDR3 is built from 12 residues. With 2 bases removed from V and 8 bases from J, the gap between germline ends came to 7 bases. Germline V gene data show CDR1 as MNHEY and CDR2 as SVGEGT. CDR3 sequence reads: CASSYGVDEQFF. CDR3 DNA sequence: TGTGCCAGCAGTTACGGTGTTGATGAGCAGTTCTTC.

This clonotype was seen at least ten times. J is TRBJ2-3 and V is TRBV2; tentative D call: TRBD2 (6 bases). Trimming stripped 9 bases from V and 0 bases from J, with 16 bases between. The length of the CDR3 is 15 residues. Per germline, CDR1 SNHLY and CDR2 FYNNEI. In DNA, the CDR3 is TGTGCCAGAAACCGGGACTCTCCTAGCACAGATACGCAGTATTTT. This gives the protein CARNRDSPSTDTQYF. The full variable domain, rest sourced from reference TRBV2 and TRBJ2-3, is EPEVTQTPSHQVTQMGQEVILRCVPISNHLYFYWYRQILGQKVEFLVSFYNNEISEKSEIFDDQFSVERPDGSNFTLKIRSTKLEDSAMYFCARNRDSPSTDTQYFGPGTRLTVL.

This clonotype was seen many times. The chain has TRBV6-1 and TRBJ2-1; D is possibly TRBD1 or TRBD2 (6 bases each). From germline, CDR1 is MNHNS and CDR2 SASEGT. The CDR3 length is 16 residues. Trimming removed 5 bases from V and 5 bases from J, with 19 bases in between. CDR3 sequence reads: CASSYWRGFGDNEQFF. Here the CDR3 DNA reads TGTGCCAGCAGTTATTGGAGGGGGTTCGGGGACAATGAGCAGTTCTTC.

This clonotype was observed at least ten times. V and J are TRBV3-1 and TRBJ2-1, with D maybe TRBD1 (6 bases). Germline V gene lookup returns CDR1 LGHDT and CDR2 YNNKEL (reference sequence). V was cut by 4 bases and J by 13 bases, with 20 bases left in between. This CDR3 has 14 residues. The CDR3 nucleotides are TGTGCCAGCAGCCCGATCCCAAACGGACAGAAACAGTTCTTC. Translating gives CASSPIPNGQKQFF.

This clonotype was detected ten times or more. The rearrangement links TRBV6-2 or TRBV6-3 to TRBJ1-3, with D unclear. Trimming took off 5 bases at V and 0 bases at J, with 11 bases between the two ends. CDR3 length: 15 residues. Looked up from germline, CDR1 is MNHEY and CDR2 is SVGEGT. CDR3 in DNA: TGTGCCAGCAGTCGTCGGTCCTACTCTGGAAACACCATATATTTT. Protein: CASSRRSYSGNTIYF.

This clonotype was found many times. The V gene is TRBV11-3, the J gene TRBJ2-5; D tentatively fits TRBD1 or TRBD2 (6 bases each). The germline V gene has CDR1 SGHNT and CDR2 YENEEA. The germline V and J ends were trimmed by 5 bases and 5 bases, with 12 bases remaining between them. The CDR3 runs to 13 residues. The CDR3 DNA is TGTGCCAGCAGCCCGGTGGGGGGCGAGACCCAGTACTTC. Encoded protein: CASSPVGGETQYF.

Notes on this clonotype: This could be a read error, since a much larger clone is one nucleotide away. The V gene is TRBV20-1, the J gene TRBJ1-1, with TRBD1 matching 7 bases. Germline V gives CDR1 DFQATT, CDR2 SNEGSKA (reference sequence). The CDR3 sequence is 15 residues long. CDR3 residues: CSAKTFRGGNTGAFF. In DNA form, the CDR3 reads TGCAGTGCTAAGACTTTCAGGGGGGGGAACACTGGAGCTTTCTTT.

This clonotype appeared many times. The J gene is TRBJ1-2, the V gene TRBV7-2, with D possibly TRBD1 on 5 matching bases. Germline-derived CDR1 and CDR2 are SGHTA and FQGNSA. CDR3 size: 13 residues. The V gene lost 3 bases and the J gene lost 7 bases, with 12 bases spanning the gap. The CDR3 protein is CASSFRTTPGYTF. In DNA form, the CDR3 reads TGTGCCAGCAGCTTTCGGACAACACCTGGCTACACCTTC.

This clonotype showed up just a few times. The V and J genes are TRBV5-4 and TRBJ1-1; D remains unclear. The CDR3 is made up of 16 amino acids. V was pared by 0 bases and J by 2 bases, with 14 bases between. In germline, CDR1 is SGHNT, CDR2 YYREEE (reference sequence). For the CDR3, the DNA is TGTGCCAGCAGCTTGGGGGCCCGGACCGATAACACTGAAGCTTTCTTT. Translation gives CASSLGARTDNTEAFF.

This clonotype appeared many times. As DNA, the CDR3 is TGTGCCAGCAGCGTAGGGGTGGGGACAGGTTACAATGAGCAGTTCTTC. Encoded protein: CASSVGVGTGYNEQFF. The rearrangement links TRBV9 to TRBJ2-1; 8 nucleotides align to TRBD1. CDR1 and CDR2 (germline): SGDLS, YYNGEE. The trim removed 0 bases at V and 4 bases at J, leaving 6 bases unmatched. The CDR3 has 16 amino acids.

This clonotype was seen a few times. The CDR3 loop reads CASSPTGRTEQYF. The CDR3 DNA sequence: TGTGCCAGCAGCCCGACAGGGAGGACCGAGCAGTACTTC. This chain uses TRBV11-2 with TRBJ2-7, with a tentative D call TRBD1 (7 bases). The CDR3 is 13 amino acids. CDR1 SGHAT and CDR2 FQNNGV come from the germline V gene. V dropped 5 bases and J dropped 6 bases, with 14 bases sitting between them.

In this sample, this clonotype turned up many times. The rearrangement links TRBV6-1 to TRBJ2-4; a weak D match, TRBD2 (6 bases). V shed 8 bases and J shed 0 bases, with 8 bases lying between them. This CDR3 has 13 amino acids. Germline CDR1 reads MNHNS; CDR2 reads SASEGT. The CDR3 sequence is CASAGIAKNIQYF. The CDR3 DNA reads TGTGCCAGCGCGGGGATAGCCAAAAACATTCAGTACTTC.

This clonotype was seen at least ten times. The chain recombines TRBV11-2 with TRBJ1-4; D is unresolved. The V gene lost 3 bases and the J gene lost 0 bases, with 8 bases spanning the gap. Germline lookup yields CDR1 SGHAT and CDR2 FQNNGV. The CDR3 sequence is 15 residues long. The CDR3 is CASSFNIATNEKLFF. CDR3 DNA sequence: TGTGCCAGCAGCTTCAACATTGCAACTAATGAAAAACTGTTTTTT.

This clonotype has just a few counts. The chain combines TRBV12-3 or TRBV12-4 with TRBJ1-2; maybe TRBD1 (5 bases). The CDR3 sequence is 17 residues long. V gave up 5 bases and J gave up 0 bases, with 19 bases separating them. The CDR3 DNA sequence: TGTGCCAGCAGTCCCGGGGGAGGCCTGGGGTCTAACTATGGCTACACCTTC. Translated, it gives CASSPGGGLGSNYGYTF.

In this sample, this clonotype turned up many times. The rearrangement links TRBV6-2 or TRBV6-3 to TRBJ2-5; 9 nucleotides match TRBD2. This CDR3 contains 16 residues. With V trimmed by 6 bases and J by 2 bases, 10 bases remained unmatched. CDR1 and CDR2 from the germline V gene are MNHEY and SVGEGT. The DNA for the CDR3 is TGTGCCAGCAGAGATCTAGCGGGAAGAAAACAAGAGACCCAGTACTTC. Protein: CASRDLAGRKQETQYF.

V and J are TRBV19 and TRBJ2-1; 9 bases match TRBD2. This CDR3 spans 15 amino acids. Germline trimming cut 5 bases from V and 8 bases from J; bases unmatched to any gene: 10. CDR1 and CDR2 (germline): LNHDA, SQIVND (reference sequence). DNA for the CDR3: TGTGCCAGTAGTCTTCGGGGCGGGGGGGCTTATGAGCAGTTCTTC. It yields the protein CASSLRGGGAYEQFF.

This clonotype showed up many times. The chain has TRBV7-3 and TRBJ2-2; D unresolved. CDR3 length equals 15 residues. Trimming left V 5 bases short and J 0 bases short, with 10 bases between. CDR1 is SGHTA, CDR2 FQGTGA, per germline. The CDR3 here is CASSPRRSNTGELFF. DNA for the CDR3: TGTGCCAGCAGCCCGCGGCGTTCGAACACCGGGGAGCTGTTTTTT.